One sample yielded the 32 T cell receptor beta chains listed below, sequenced in a study of T cells in Graves' hyperthyroidism and ophthalmopathy. The source material, RNA transcripts, was used to amplify TCR beta CDR3 regions. The TCR CDR3 first-round RT-PCR relied on the HTBI primer set. One entry per CDR3 protein, called by TCRdb with MiXCR from the multiplex PCR reads. The sample holds hundreds of thousands of distinct CDR3 sequences, approximately 23% seen once. The sample was blood. These receptors came from a woman aged 40-49 years with Graves' ophthalmopathy.

In its sample, this clonotype was seen many times. V and J are TRBV10-3 and TRBJ1-1; possible D gene TRBD1, 5 bases. CDR3 length: 12 amino acids. Trimming pared 8 bases from V and 3 bases from J, leaving 10 bases between. The germline V gene encodes CDR1 ENHRY and CDR2 SYGVKD. This CDR3 reads CAIGQGDTEAFF. DNA for the CDR3: TGTGCCATCGGGCAGGGAGACACTGAAGCTTTCTTT.

This clonotype occurred many times. The V call is TRBV3-1, the J call TRBJ1-1, with 11 nucleotides matching TRBD1. V lost 6 bases, J lost 3 bases, and 0 bases stayed unmatched. From germline, CDR1 is LGHDT and CDR2 YNNKEL (reference sequence). The CDR3 has 13 residues. This chain's CDR3 is CASRDRGHTEAFF. Here the CDR3 DNA reads TGTGCCAGCAGGGACAGGGGGCACACTGAAGCTTTCTTT.

This clonotype was detected many times. The gene calls are TRBV28 and TRBJ2-7; TRBD1 aligns across 9 bases. Trimming removed 6 bases from V and 0 bases from J; junction bases left unmatched: 6. There are 15 residues in the CDR3. Germline V gives CDR1 MDHEN, CDR2 SYDVKM. CDR3 bases: TGTGCCAGCAGCCCCGGGACAGGGTCCTCCTACGAGCAGTACTTC. Translation gives CASSPGTGSSYEQYF.

This clonotype was counted a few times. The chain recombines TRBV12-3 or TRBV12-4 with TRBJ2-7; 11 positions agree with TRBD1. The CDR3 is 13 residues long. J gave up 6 bases and V 3 bases, and 1 base lay outside the gene matches. CDR3 residues: CASSFGTGGEQYF. The DNA for the CDR3 is TGTGCCAGCAGTTTTGGGACAGGGGGCGAGCAGTACTTC.

This clonotype was detected many times. The chain carries TRBV6-5 and TRBJ1-5, with 12 bases identical to TRBD1. Germline V gene lookup returns CDR1 MNHEY and CDR2 SVGAGI. J lost 3 bases, V lost 2 bases, and 8 bases had no gene match. The CDR3 is 18 amino acids. CDR3: CASSYPTGQGANNQPQHF. For the CDR3, the DNA is TGTGCCAGCAGTTACCCCACGGGACAGGGGGCGAACAATCAGCCCCAGCATTTT.

This clonotype has ten or more counts. This chain joins TRBV5-1 and TRBJ2-2; no clear D. The CDR3 totals 16 residues. Germline V CDR1 and CDR2: SGHRS, YFSETQ. V gave up 0 bases and J gave up 4 bases, with 13 bases separating them. In DNA form, the CDR3 reads TGCGCCAGCAGCTTGGATGTCAGCTCCGGCACCGGGGAGCTGTTTTTT. Protein sequence: CASSLDVSSGTGELFF.

The chain links TRBV28 to TRBJ1-5, with D possibly being TRBD1 (6 bases). Per germline, CDR1 MDHEN and CDR2 SYDVKM. CDR3 size: 14 residues. V shed 6 bases and J shed 3 bases, with 12 bases lying between them. The CDR3 is CASSSAGVNQPQHF. The CDR3 DNA reads TGTGCCAGCAGCTCGGCAGGGGTCAATCAGCCCCAGCATTTT.

This clonotype was seen repeatedly, ten times or more. The chain recombines TRBV7-2 with TRBJ2-2; D gene ambiguous. The CDR3 runs to 12 residues. The germline gives CDR1 SGHTA, CDR2 FQGNSA. Between the trimmed V and J ends, which lost 5 bases and 3 bases, there was a span of 4 bases. CDR3 nucleotide sequence: TGTGCCAGCAGCCCTTACACCGGGGAGCTGTTTTTT. It codes for CASSPYTGELFF.

In its sample, this clonotype was seen many times. V usage is TRBV7-8 and J usage is TRBJ2-2; 10 bases agree with TRBD2. This CDR3 is built from 16 residues. V trimming: 5 bases; J trimming: 4 bases; junction bases outside the gene matches: 7. Germline lookup yields CDR1 SGHVS and CDR2 FQNEAQ. For the CDR3, the DNA is TGTGCCAGCAGCCCAATGGGACTAGCGAGCACCGGGGAGCTGTTTTTT. This gives the protein CASSPMGLASTGELFF.

The genes are TRBV19 and TRBJ1-1; 8 bases are shared with TRBD1. The CDR3 totals 16 residues. Trimming at V came to 5 bases and at J to 1 base, leaving 9 bases not matched to a gene. Looked up from germline, CDR1 is LNHDA and CDR2 is SQIVND (reference sequence). The CDR3 DNA is TGTGCCAGTAGTCGAGGAACCGGGACAGGGAACACTGAAGCTTTCTTT. It encodes CASSRGTGTGNTEAFF.

For this clonotype: The germline gene is not matched at one end of the junction; a read error may be the cause. The chain uses TRBV5-6 and TRBJ2-7; 11 positions match TRBD2. The length of the CDR3 is 15 residues. The germline CDR1 and CDR2 sequences are SGHDT and YYEEEE. CDR3 residues: CASSLEVAGGYGQYF. The CDR3 coding sequence is TGTGCCAGCAGCTTGGAAGTAGCGGGAGGGTACGGGCAGTACTTC.

This clonotype was detected many times. This chain uses TRBV20-1 with TRBJ1-2; no definite D call. Germline V lookup: CDR1 DFQATT, CDR2 SNEGSKA (reference sequence). There are 11 residues in the CDR3. V was pared by 4 bases and J by 0 bases, with 3 bases between. The CDR3 coding sequence is TGCAGTGCTACCACTAACTATGGCTACACCTTC. As protein: CSATTNYGYTF.

The table lists this clonotype with many counts. The V and J genes are TRBV28 and TRBJ2-2; 8 nucleotides agree with TRBD1. V shed 6 bases, J shed 6 bases, and the junction held 9 bases outside the gene matches. This CDR3 is built from 15 residues. Germline CDR1 is MDHEN and CDR2 is SYDVKM. CDR3 DNA sequence: TGTGCCAGCAGCCTCGACAGGGGTTGGCCCGGGGAGCTGTTTTTT. Its protein is CASSLDRGWPGELFF.

This clonotype has ten or more counts. This chain uses TRBV28 with TRBJ1-5, with 8 bases aligning to TRBD1. The CDR3 has 14 amino acids. The germline CDR1 and CDR2 sequences are MDHEN and SYDVKM. V was clipped by 6 bases and J by 6 bases; unmatched bases: 7. CDR3 sequence (DNA): TGTGCCAGCAGAAAACGGACAGGGTTTCAGCCCCAGCATTTT. As protein: CASRKRTGFQPQHF.

This clonotype was seen repeatedly, ten times or more. J is TRBJ1-2 and V is TRBV28; unclear D gene. The CDR3 is 15 amino acids. The V end was cut by 6 bases, the J end by 0 bases, with 14 bases between. Germline V CDR1 and CDR2: MDHEN, SYDVKM. The CDR3 DNA reads as TGTGCCAGCAGCGCTGCGAAGGGAACTAACTATGGCTACACCTTC. As protein: CASSAAKGTNYGYTF.

The chain is built from TRBV20-1 and TRBJ1-5, with 10 nucleotides matching TRBD1. The CDR3 runs to 12 residues. Germline lookup yields CDR1 DFQATT and CDR2 SNEGSKA (reference sequence). With 6 bases clipped from V and 6 bases from J, the junction kept 2 bases outside the gene matches. CDR3 sequence: CSARTGGQPQHF. In nucleotides, the CDR3 is TGCAGTGCAAGGACAGGGGGTCAGCCCCAGCATTTT.

This clonotype came up a few times. The rearrangement links TRBV12-3 or TRBV12-4 to TRBJ2-7; 11 bases match TRBD2. The V gene end was trimmed by 5 bases and the J gene end by 2 bases; junction bases not matched to a gene: 5. The CDR3 covers 15 residues. The CDR3 DNA follows: TGTGCCAGCAGTAAGGGACTAGCGGACCCCTACGAGCAGTACTTC. Its translation is CASSKGLADPYEQYF.

This clonotype showed up many times. This rearrangement joins TRBV13 to TRBJ1-1; TRBD1 agrees at 7 bases. Germline V gene data show CDR1 as PRHDT and CDR2 as FYEKMQ (reference sequence). The CDR3 covers 12 residues. J gave up 12 bases and V 0 bases, and 4 bases lay outside the gene matches. The CDR3 DNA follows: TGTGCCAGCAGCTTAGGGACAGGGTTAACTTTCTTT. Amino acid sequence: CASSLGTGLTFF.

V usage is TRBV20-1 and J usage is TRBJ2-5, with a tentative D call TRBD1 (5 bases). The CDR3 has 15 residues. Germline CDR1 and CDR2: DFQATT and SNEGSKA (reference sequence). V lost 5 bases and J lost 3, with 19 bases in between. As DNA, the CDR3 is TGCAGTGCTGAACTTTCTCGGTGGGGCAAAGAGACCCAGTACTTC. Its translation is CSAELSRWGKETQYF.

The chain employs TRBV7-8 and TRBJ1-1, with no clear D. CDR1 is SGHVS and CDR2 is FQNEAQ in the germline V gene. The CDR3 runs 14 residues. Deletions cut 1 base from V and 3 bases from J, with 9 bases between. CDR3 sequence reads: CASSLGTEYTEAFF. The CDR3 DNA follows: TGTGCCAGCAGCTTAGGGACGGAATACACTGAAGCTTTCTTT.

This clonotype was picked up many times. This chain uses TRBV5-1 with TRBJ1-1, with a possible D match to TRBD1 (5 bases). This CDR3 comprises 14 residues. Trimming left V 4 bases short and J 3 bases short, with 13 bases between. The germline V gene encodes CDR1 SGHRS and CDR2 YFSETQ. This chain's CDR3 is CASSPGTLDTEAFF. CDR3 in DNA: TGCGCCAGCAGCCCCGGGACCTTAGACACTGAAGCTTTCTTT.

The V and J genes are TRBV7-9 and TRBJ1-1; 7 bases are a match to TRBD1. Germline loops: CDR1 SEHNR, CDR2 FQNEAQ (reference sequence). Trimming at V came to 5 bases and at J to 5 bases, leaving 2 bases not matched to a gene. The CDR3 extends over 12 amino acids. The CDR3 nucleotides are TGTGCCAGCAGCCACAGGGGAACTGAAGCTTTCTTT. It specifies CASSHRGTEAFF.

This clonotype was seen at least ten times. The chain joins TRBV5-1 to TRBJ2-7; 7 nucleotides match TRBD1. The germline CDR1 and CDR2 sequences are SGHRS and YFSETQ. This CDR3 is built from 15 residues. J was trimmed by 3 bases and V by 3 bases; bases with no gene match: 9. CDR3 bases: TGCGCCAGCAGCTCACCCTGGACAGGTCACTACGAGCAGTACTTC. This translates into CASSSPWTGHYEQYF.

This clonotype was counted at least ten times. This chain uses TRBV6-5 with TRBJ1-4; D unresolved. This CDR3 contains 13 residues. Germline V gene sequence: CDR1 MNHEY, CDR2 SVGAGI. V was clipped by 2 bases and J by 8 bases, with 9 bases between them. CDR3 loop: CASSYRKGEKLFF. For the CDR3, the DNA is TGTGCCAGCAGTTACCGGAAGGGCGAAAAACTGTTTTTT.

The sample holds a few counts of this clonotype. V is TRBV18 and J is TRBJ2-5; TRBD1 matches 7 bases. Germline CDR1 KGHSH, CDR2 LQKENI. The junction had 5 bases not matched to a gene; V was cut back by 3 bases and J by 4 bases. This CDR3 is 14 amino acids long. CDR3 sequence: CASSPLSGGETQYF. As DNA, the CDR3 is TGTGCCAGCTCACCTTTATCAGGGGGAGAGACCCAGTACTTC.

The J gene is TRBJ1-2, the V gene TRBV6-5, with D possibly being TRBD1 (5 bases). Germline CDR1 MNHEY, CDR2 SVGAGI. V was shortened by 0 bases and J by 5 bases, with 10 bases between the two germline ends. The CDR3 totals 14 residues. This CDR3 reads CASSYSRQFYGYTF. In DNA form, the CDR3 reads TGTGCCAGCAGTTACTCGAGACAGTTTTATGGCTACACCTTC.

The chain employs TRBV6-1 and TRBJ2-7; TRBD1 agrees at 12 bases. The CDR3 loop spans 14 amino acids. Germline lookup yields CDR1 MNHNS and CDR2 SASEGT. J was trimmed by 8 bases and V by 7 bases; bases with no gene match: 9. CDR3 amino acids: CASMWGTGGVKQYF. In nucleotides, the CDR3 is TGTGCCAGCATGTGGGGGACAGGGGGCGTTAAGCAGTACTTC.

This chain's CDR3 is CSATGGQEYSYEQYF. In DNA, the CDR3 is TGCAGTGCTACCGGGGGACAGGAGTACTCCTACGAGCAGTACTTC. The chain employs TRBV20-1 and TRBJ2-7, with 8 bases matching TRBD1. CDR1 is DFQATT, CDR2 SNEGSKA, per germline (reference sequence). CDR3 size: 15 residues. The J segment lost 0 bases and the V segment lost 4 bases, leaving 8 bases of the junction unmatched.

This clonotype was recorded many times. The chain couples TRBV6-1 to TRBJ2-5; tentative D call: TRBD1 (6 bases). This CDR3 spans 12 amino acids. V was clipped by 8 bases and J by 4 bases, with 11 bases between them. Germline CDR1 and CDR2: MNHNS and SASEGT. CDR3: CASRDNGETQYF. DNA for the CDR3: TGTGCCAGCCGGGACAATGGAGAGACCCAGTACTTC.

This chain uses TRBV2 with TRBJ2-2, with a tentative D call TRBD1 (5 bases). Trimming removed 1 base from V and 5 bases from J, with 11 bases in between. Germline V gene data show CDR1 as SNHLY and CDR2 as FYNNEI. This CDR3 is built from 15 residues. CDR3 DNA sequence: TGTGCCAGCAGTGAAGGCAGGGTCGGAACCGGGGAGCTGTTTTTT. This translates into CASSEGRVGTGELFF.

This chain uses TRBV6-1 with TRBJ2-2; 8 bases are shared with TRBD2. J lost 4 bases, V lost 6 bases, and 7 bases had no gene match. CDR1 is MNHNS, CDR2 SASEGT, per germline. This CDR3 is 15 amino acids long. CDR3 nucleotides: TGTGCCAGCAGCCCGGGAGGGCCAAGCACCGGGGAGCTGTTTTTT. Its translation is CASSPGGPSTGELFF.

This clonotype came up many times. The chain recombines TRBV6-1 with TRBJ2-6; D unclear. The CDR3 extends over 15 amino acids. The V and J ends lost 5 bases and 0 bases respectively, with 8 bases between them. In germline, CDR1 is MNHNS, CDR2 SASEGT. The CDR3 region is CASSTTGSGANVLTF. The CDR3 region has the DNA TGTGCCAGCAGTACGACTGGCTCTGGGGCCAACGTCCTGACTTTC.